The T cell receptor beta chain described here comes from a study of blood T cell repertoires in COVID-19. Everyone who took part was about 18 to 90 years old, and they came from some 23 US areas. Cohorts were determined from participant-reported clinical history. Some clones are missing from TCRdb's copy, which holds only in-frame ones; the method was immunoSEQ multiplex PCR. This sample has approximately 260,000 clones, with 75% to 95% found just once. V gave up 3 bases and J gave up 7 bases; unmatched junction bases: 6. Germline CDR1 SGDLS, CDR2 YYNGEE. This CDR3 has 15 amino acids. This chain joins TRBV9 and TRBJ1-3, with TRBD1 matching over 11 bases. The material sequenced was PBMCs or T cells enriched from blood (not recorded which). This TCR derives from a woman aged 18-29 years who had recovered from COVID-19. The CDR3 bases are TGTGCCAGCAGCGCCGGACAGGGGGCCGGGAACACCATATATTTT. This gives the protein CASSAGQGAGNTIYF.